This TCR beta chain was sequenced during a study of multiple sclerosis patients with progressive multifocal leukoencephalopathy. Germline assignment: CDR1 LGHNT and CDR2 FRNRAP. V lost 1 base to trimming and J lost 2 bases; unmatched junction nucleotides: 18. This CDR3 contains 21 residues. As to time point: around 13 months of natalizumab therapy. Data came from immunoSEQ multiplex PCR; TCRdb stores just in-frame clones and leaves some out. The sample shows over 20,000 clones, approximately 90% of them seen only once. The rearrangement joins TRBV12-5 to TRBJ2-3, with TRBD1 identical over 10 bases. Here the sequenced sample was PBMCs, taken from a patient treated with natalizumab. The TCR comes from a man aged 25-45 years with multiple sclerosis. The CDR3 bases are TGTGCTAGTGGTTTGGCTTTGGGGGACAGGGGCGGAGGCGGGGACACAGATACGCAGTATTTT. Its protein is CASGLALGDRGGGGDTDTQYF.